This T cell receptor (beta chain) was identified during a study of blood T cell repertoires in COVID-19. CDR3 length: 15 amino acids. Trimming at V came to 7 bases and at J to 4 bases, leaving 7 bases not matched to a gene. Germline V gene lookup returns CDR1 SGHAT and CDR2 FQNNGV. This clone has a handful of counts. Data came from immunoSEQ multiplex PCR; TCRdb stores just in-frame clones and leaves some out. Of 50,000 to 70,000 clones in the sample, 75% to 90% were seen once. The chain combines TRBV11-2 with TRBJ2-1; 10 nucleotides match TRBD2. The TCR originated in a woman between 65 and 79 years old with active COVID-19. Sequenced sample: peripheral blood. The CDR3 DNA reads TGTGCCAGCACCCTATTGACTAGCGGGTACAATGAGCAGTTCTTC. Protein sequence: CASTLLTSGYNEQFF.